Listed here is a single T cell receptor (beta chain). Its specificity is unknown. Following autologous stem cell transplantation, relapse occurred in every patient, and exposure to brentuximab vedotin varied. Best overall response was complete response, partial response or progressive disease in these relapsed/refractory classical Hodgkin lymphoma patients. This sample is drawn from a study of PD-1 blockade in classical Hodgkin lymphoma. Broader study findings: Diminished baseline TCR diversity has been reported in newly diagnosed patients relative to healthy donors.

From germline, CDR1 is MGHRA and CDR2 YSYEKL. The length of the CDR3 is 14 residues. Trimming shortened V by 1 base and J by 2 bases, and 8 bases separated the two germline ends. Clones were read by immunoSEQ multiplex PCR, and TCRdb kept only the in-frame ones, dropping some. The profile shows roughly 4,500 clones, 60% to 65% of them singletons. This specimen consisted of peripheral blood mononuclear cells (PBMCs), obtained at baseline. The chain carries TRBV4-1 and TRBJ1-1; no firm D call. This sequence originates from a human donor with classical Hodgkin lymphoma. CDR3 amino acids: CASSQGPLNTEAFF. The CDR3 DNA reads as TGCGCCAGCAGCCAAGGCCCCCTAAACACTGAAGCTTTCTTT.